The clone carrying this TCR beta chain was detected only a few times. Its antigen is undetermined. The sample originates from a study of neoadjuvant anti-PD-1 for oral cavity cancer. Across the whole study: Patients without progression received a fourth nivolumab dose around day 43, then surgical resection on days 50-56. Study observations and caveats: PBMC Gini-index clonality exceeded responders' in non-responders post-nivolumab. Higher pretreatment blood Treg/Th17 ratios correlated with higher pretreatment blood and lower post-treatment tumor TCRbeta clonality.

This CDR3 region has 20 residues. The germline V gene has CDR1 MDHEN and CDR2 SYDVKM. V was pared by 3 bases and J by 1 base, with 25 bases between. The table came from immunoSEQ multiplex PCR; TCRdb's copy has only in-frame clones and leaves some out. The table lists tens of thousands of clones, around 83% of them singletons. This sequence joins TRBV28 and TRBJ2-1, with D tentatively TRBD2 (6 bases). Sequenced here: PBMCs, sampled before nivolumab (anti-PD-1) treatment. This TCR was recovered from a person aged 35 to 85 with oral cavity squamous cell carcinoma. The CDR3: CASSFRRFLGGGISYNEQFF. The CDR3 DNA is TGTGCCAGCAGTTTCCGTCGGTTCTTGGGGGGAGGCATTTCCTACAATGAGCAGTTCTTC. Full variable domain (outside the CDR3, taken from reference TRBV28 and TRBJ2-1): DVKVTQSSRYLVKRTGEKVFLECVQDMDHENMFWYRQDPGLGLRLIYFSYDVKMKEKGDIPEGYSVSREKKERFSLILESASTNQTSMYLCASSFRRFLGGGISYNEQFFGPGTRLTVL.